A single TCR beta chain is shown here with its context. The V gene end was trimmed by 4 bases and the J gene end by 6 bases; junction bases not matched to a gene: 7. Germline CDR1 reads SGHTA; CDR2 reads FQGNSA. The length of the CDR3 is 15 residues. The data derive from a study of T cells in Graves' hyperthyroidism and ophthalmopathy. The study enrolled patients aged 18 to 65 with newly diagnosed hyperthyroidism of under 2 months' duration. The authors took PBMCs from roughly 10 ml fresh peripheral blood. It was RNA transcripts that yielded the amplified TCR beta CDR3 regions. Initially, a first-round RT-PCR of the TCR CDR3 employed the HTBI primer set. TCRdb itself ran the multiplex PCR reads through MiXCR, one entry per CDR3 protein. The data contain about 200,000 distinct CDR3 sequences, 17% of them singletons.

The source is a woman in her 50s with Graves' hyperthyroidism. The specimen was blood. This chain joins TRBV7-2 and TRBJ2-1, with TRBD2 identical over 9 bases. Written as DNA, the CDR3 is TGTGCCAGCAGCTCACGCGGGAGGGCCGTCAATGAGCAGTTCTTC. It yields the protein CASSSRGRAVNEQFF.